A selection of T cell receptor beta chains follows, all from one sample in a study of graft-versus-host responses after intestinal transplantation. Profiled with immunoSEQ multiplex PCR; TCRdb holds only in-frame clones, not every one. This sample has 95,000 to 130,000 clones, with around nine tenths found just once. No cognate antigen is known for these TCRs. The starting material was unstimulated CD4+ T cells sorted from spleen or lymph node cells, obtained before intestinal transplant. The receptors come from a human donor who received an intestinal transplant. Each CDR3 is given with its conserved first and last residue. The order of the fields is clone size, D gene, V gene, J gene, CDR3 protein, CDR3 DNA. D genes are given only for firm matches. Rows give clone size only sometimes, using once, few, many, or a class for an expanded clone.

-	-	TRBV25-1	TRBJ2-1	CASSEFERQGGNEQFF	TGTGCCAGCAGTGAATTTGAAAGGCAGGGCGGCAATGAGCAGTTCTTC
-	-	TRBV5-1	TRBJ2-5	CASSLGGLQETQYF	TGCGCCAGCAGCTTGGGAGGGTTACAAGAGACCCAGTACTTC
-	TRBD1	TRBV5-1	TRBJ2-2	CASRSGQGTGELFF	TGCGCCAGCAGGTCGGGACAGGGGACCGGGGAGCTGTTTTTT
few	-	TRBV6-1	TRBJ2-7	CASSETGKSSYEQYF	TGTGCCAGCAGTGAAACGGGGAAGAGCTCCTACGAGCAGTACTTC
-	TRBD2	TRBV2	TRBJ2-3	CASSVLAGILDTQYF	TGTGCCAGCAGTGTATTAGCGGGAATCCTTGATACGCAGTATTTT
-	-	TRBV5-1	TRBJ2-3	CASSLDGGSTDTQYF	TGCGCCAGCAGCTTGGACGGGGGTAGCACAGATACGCAGTATTTT
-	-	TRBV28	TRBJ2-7	CASSSGSYEQYF	TGTGCCAGCAGCTCAGGGTCCTACGAGCAGTACTTC
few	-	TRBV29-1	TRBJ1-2	CSVGRDTYGYTF	TGCAGCGTTGGCCGGGACACCTATGGCTACACCTTC
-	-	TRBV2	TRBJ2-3	CASSVGGRIDTQYF	TGTGCCAGCAGTGTAGGGGGTCGGATAGATACGCAGTATTTT
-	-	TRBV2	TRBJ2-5	CASRGWETQYF	TGTGCCTCTAGGGGGTGGGAGACCCAGTACTTC
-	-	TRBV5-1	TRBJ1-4	CASSFSPEEKLFF	TGCGCCAGCAGCTTTTCACCGGAGGAAAAACTGTTTTTT
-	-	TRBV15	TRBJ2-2	CATSYLGRGQHTGELFF	TGTGCCACCAGCTACCTAGGGCGGGGGCAACACACCGGGGAGCTGTTTTTT
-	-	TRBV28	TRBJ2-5	CASSLNRAGTQYF	TGTGCCAGCAGTTTAAACAGGGCAGGGACCCAGTACTTC
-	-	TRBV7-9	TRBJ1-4	CASSFGATANEKLFF	TGTGCCAGCAGTTTTGGCGCGACTGCGAATGAAAAACTGTTTTTT
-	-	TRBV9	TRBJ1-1	CASSAPPRTNTEAFF	TGTGCCAGCAGCGCCCCCCCCAGGACTAACACTGAAGCTTTCTTT
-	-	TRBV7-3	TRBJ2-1	CASSRGAGAYNEQFF	TGTGCCAGCAGCCGTGGGGCGGGGGCATACAATGAGCAGTTCTTC
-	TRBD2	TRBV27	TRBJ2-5	CASTPFPGLGGETQYF	TGTGCCAGCACCCCCTTCCCGGGACTAGGGGGGGAGACCCAGTACTTC
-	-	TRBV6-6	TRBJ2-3	CASSYSRSVFTDTQYF	TGTGCCAGCAGTTACTCCCGGTCGGTTTTCACAGATACGCAGTATTTT
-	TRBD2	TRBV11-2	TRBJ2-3	CASSFGRGGRSSTDTQYF	TGTGCCAGCAGCTTTGGGCGCGGCGGGAGATCTAGCACAGATACGCAGTATTTT
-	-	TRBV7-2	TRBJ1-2	CASSHGQGPYGYTF	TGTGCCAGCAGCCATGGTCAGGGCCCCTATGGCTACACCTTC
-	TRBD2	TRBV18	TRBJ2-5	CASSPPGGVLQETQYF	TGTGCCAGCTCACCCCCGGGGGGGGTCCTCCAAGAGACCCAGTACTTC
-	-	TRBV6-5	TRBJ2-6	CASRAGGANVLTF	TGTGCCAGTCGAGCAGGCGGGGCCAACGTCCTGACTTTC
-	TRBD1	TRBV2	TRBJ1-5	CASSEYGTGNQPQHF	TGTGCCAGCAGTGAATACGGGACAGGCAATCAGCCCCAGCATTTT
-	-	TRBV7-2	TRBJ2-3	CASSLVTGGVGTDTQYF	TGTGCCAGCAGCTTAGTTACTGGCGGGGTAGGGACAGATACGCAGTATTTT
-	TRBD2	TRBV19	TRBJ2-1	CASSRRVRTSGGLSSYNEQFF	TGTGCCAGTAGTAGGAGAGTTAGGACTAGCGGGGGTCTCAGCTCCTACAATGAGCAGTTCTTC
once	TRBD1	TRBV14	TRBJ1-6	CASSQDRDSPLHF	TGTGCCAGCAGCCAGGACAGGGATTCACCCCTCCACTTT
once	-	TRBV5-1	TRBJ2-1	CASSLTEIYNEQFF	TGCGCCAGCAGCTTGACAGAAATATACAATGAGCAGTTCTTC
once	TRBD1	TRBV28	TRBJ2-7	CASRRPGQGTYEQYF	TGTGCCAGCAGGCGTCCGGGACAGGGAACCTACGAGCAGTACTTC
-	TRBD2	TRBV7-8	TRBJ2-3	CASSLEVAGVADTQYF	TGTGCCAGCAGCTTAGAGGTAGCGGGGGTAGCAGATACGCAGTATTTT
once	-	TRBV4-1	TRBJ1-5	CASSPNQGQPQHF	TGCGCCAGCAGCCCTAACCAGGGCCAGCCCCAGCATTTT
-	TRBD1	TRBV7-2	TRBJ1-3	CASSPNRDRGNTIYF	TGTGCCAGCAGCCCTAACCGGGACAGGGGAAACACCATATATTTT
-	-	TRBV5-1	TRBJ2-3	CASSARVVDTQYF	TGCGCCAGCAGCGCCAGGGTAGTAGATACGCAGTATTTT
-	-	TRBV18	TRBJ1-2	CASSPPSVNYGYTF	TGTGCCAGCTCACCACCCTCAGTTAACTATGGCTACACCTTC
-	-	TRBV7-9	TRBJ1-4	CASSLEGGEKLFF	TGTGCCAGCAGCTTAGAAGGAGGTGAAAAACTGTTTTTT
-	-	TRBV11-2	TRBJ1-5	CASSFGYDQPQHF	TGTGCCAGCAGCTTCGGTTACGATCAGCCCCAGCATTTT
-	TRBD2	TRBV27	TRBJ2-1	CASSLSGLAYNEQFF	TGTGCCAGCAGTTTGTCGGGACTAGCCTACAATGAGCAGTTCTTC
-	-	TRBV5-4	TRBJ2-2	CASSYRNTGELFF	TGTGCCAGCAGCTACAGGAACACCGGGGAGCTGTTTTTT